Described below is a single TCR beta chain sequence and its context. As yet, its antigen is unknown. This specimen belongs to a study of monozygotic twins with inflammatory bowel disease. Study-wide points: IBD patients share fewer clonotypes with other people than healthy twins do, especially with disease activity.

The input for each TCR library was roughly 3,800 ng of total RNA. Template switching was used to attach UMIs, which incorporated a 6-nucleotide sample barcode. TCRdb reprocessed the 5' RACE reads and keeps a single row for each CDR3 protein, giving no DNA. The table for this sample gives roughly 300,000 distinct CDR3 sequences. The germline CDR1 and CDR2 sequences are SGHTA and FQGNSA. The CDR3 length is 13 residues. This sequence was found in a human donor with ulcerative colitis or Crohn's disease, or a healthy co-twin of an affected twin (not recorded which). Material: blood. The rearrangement links TRBV7-2 to TRBJ2-5. The CDR3 sequence: CASSLDLTETQYF.